What follows describes a single T cell receptor (beta chain). Antigen unknown. Deletions cut 3 bases from V and 1 base from J, with 10 bases between. Germline lookup yields CDR1 LGHNA and CDR2 YNFKEQ. The CDR3 extends over 14 amino acids. Only in-frame clones appear in the TCRdb table, and some are missing; sequencing was by immunoSEQ multiplex PCR. The table records about 2.2 million clones, around 93% of them present only once. The sample originates from a study of shared clonotypes between healthy human individuals. Whole-study results and caveats: Naive subsets usually exceeded memory subsets in estimated richness. Some naive CD4 clonotypes, 4.5% to 5.5%, turned up in common across a handful of donors. The generation probabilities recorded for non-shared clonotypes fell below those of clonotypes shared by all four donors.

Naive CD8 cells, CD45RO-negative and positively selected for CCR7, excluded terminally differentiated effector memory CD45RA+ cells. The J gene is TRBJ2-7, the V gene TRBV4-2; tentatively, D is TRBD1 (5 bases). This clonotype was obtained from a man between 18 and 29 years old in good health. Some clones in this sample may be carry-over from other donors' samples. Specimen: naive CD8+ T cells from PBMCs. CDR3 in amino acids: CASSQADTSYEQYF. CDR3 sequence (DNA): TGTGCCAGCAGCCAGGCGGACACGTCCTACGAGCAGTACTTC.